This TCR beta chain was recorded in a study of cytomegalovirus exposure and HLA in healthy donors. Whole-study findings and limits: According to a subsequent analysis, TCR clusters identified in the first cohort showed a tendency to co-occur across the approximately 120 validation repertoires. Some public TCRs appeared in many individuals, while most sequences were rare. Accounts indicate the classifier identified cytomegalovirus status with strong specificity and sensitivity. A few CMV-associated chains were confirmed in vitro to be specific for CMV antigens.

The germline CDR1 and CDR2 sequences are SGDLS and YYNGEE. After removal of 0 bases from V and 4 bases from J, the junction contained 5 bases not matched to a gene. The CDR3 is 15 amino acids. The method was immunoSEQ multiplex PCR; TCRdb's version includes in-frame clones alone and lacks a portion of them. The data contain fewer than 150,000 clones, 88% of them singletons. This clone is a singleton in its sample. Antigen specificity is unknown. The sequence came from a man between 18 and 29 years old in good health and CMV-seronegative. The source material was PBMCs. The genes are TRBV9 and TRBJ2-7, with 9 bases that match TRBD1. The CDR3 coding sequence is TGTGCCAGCAGCGTAGCCGGGACAGGGCCTTACGAGCAGTACTTC. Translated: CASSVAGTGPYEQYF.